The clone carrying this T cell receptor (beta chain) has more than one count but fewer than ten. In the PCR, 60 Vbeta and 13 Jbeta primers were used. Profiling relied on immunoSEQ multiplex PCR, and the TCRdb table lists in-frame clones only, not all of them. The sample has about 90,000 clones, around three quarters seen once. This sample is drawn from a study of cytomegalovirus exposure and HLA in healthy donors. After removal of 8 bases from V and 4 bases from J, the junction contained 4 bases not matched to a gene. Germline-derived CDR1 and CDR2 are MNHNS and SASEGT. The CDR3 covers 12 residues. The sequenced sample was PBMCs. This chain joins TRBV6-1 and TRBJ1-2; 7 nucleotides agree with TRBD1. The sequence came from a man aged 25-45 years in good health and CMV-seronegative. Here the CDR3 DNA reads TGTGCCAGCGGACAGGTTGGCTATGGCTACACCTTC. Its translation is CASGQVGYGYTF.